The TCR beta chain described here comes from a study of CXCR3-negative and CXCR3-positive naive CD8 T cells. Each CD8+ T cell subset was sorted in triplicate, around 300,000 cells each. The authors gated naive CD8+ T cells as CD45RO-CCR7+CD27+CD95-. A word on this clonotype: The antigen is not known.

This CDR3 has 15 amino acids. General observations from the study: The study found comparably high diversity in both naive subsets and much lower diversity in memory CD8+ cells. Greater hydrophobicity was found in TRB CDR3s of CXCR3-positive naive cells than of CXCR3-negative naive cells. Naive cells used TRBV-TRBJ genes in much the same way whether CXCR3-negative or CXCR3-positive; memory cells did not.

Libraries of TRB cDNA were made by 5' RACE and carried UMIs. Reanalyzing the 5' RACE reads, TCRdb keeps one entry per CDR3 protein, without DNA. Found here are some 120,000 distinct CDR3 sequences; the top ten clones hold about 0.62%. The material sequenced was naive CXCR3+ CD8+ T cells from blood. Subset indicated: CD45RO-CCR7+CD27+CD95- naive CD8+ T cells expressing CXCR3 (TNR3+). V gene TRBV21-1 combines with J gene TRBJ2-7. TRBV21-1 is given as a pseudogene. This TCR was sampled from a human donor in good health. Some clones in this sample may be carry-over from other donors' samples. CDR3 residues: CASSKAGRTSYEQYF.